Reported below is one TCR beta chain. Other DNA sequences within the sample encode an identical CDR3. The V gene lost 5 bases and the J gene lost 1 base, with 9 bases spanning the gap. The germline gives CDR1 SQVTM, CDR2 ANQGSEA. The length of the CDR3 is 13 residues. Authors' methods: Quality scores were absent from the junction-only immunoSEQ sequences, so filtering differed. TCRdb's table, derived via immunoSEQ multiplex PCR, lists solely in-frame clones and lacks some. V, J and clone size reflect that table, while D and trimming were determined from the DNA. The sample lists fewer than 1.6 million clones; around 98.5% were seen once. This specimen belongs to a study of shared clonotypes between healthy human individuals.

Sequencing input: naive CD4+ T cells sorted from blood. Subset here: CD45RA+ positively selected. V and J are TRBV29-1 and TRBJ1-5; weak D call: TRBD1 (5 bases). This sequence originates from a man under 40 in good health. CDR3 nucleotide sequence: TGCAGCGTTTCGGGGGGGAGCAATCAGCCCCAGCATTTT. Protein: CSVSGGSNQPQHF.